This TCR beta chain is from a study of long-term antiretroviral therapy in people with HIV. The authors ran the immunoSEQ assay, v3.0, at survey level. Only in-frame clones appear in the TCRdb table, and some are missing; sequencing was by immunoSEQ multiplex PCR. Among fewer than 40,000 clones, over 70% were seen once, and the ten largest hold around 8%. Sequencing used unsorted PBMCs, obtained 3.1 years after starting antiretroviral therapy. This TCR derives from a woman in her 50s with HIV.

In DNA form, the CDR3 reads TGTGCCTGGAGTGGCGGCGAGGAGGCAATAAATGAGCAGTTCTTC. It specifies CAWSGGEEAINEQFF. The rearrangement joins TRBV30 to TRBJ2-1, with TRBD2 as a possible D gene (5 bases). The CDR3 is 15 residues long. Trimming left V 1 base short and J 7 bases short, with 17 bases between. Germline CDR1 reads GTSNPN; CDR2 reads SVGIG (reference sequence).